This entry lists 15 T cell receptor beta chains sequenced from one sample in a study of CD8+ T cells in alopecia areata. RNA, once extracted, was reverse transcribed into cDNA for use as the sequencing template. Here immunoSEQ multiplex PCR was the method, and the copy in TCRdb shows in-frame clones only, minus some. The repertoire holds under 350,000 clones, with 55% to 70% as singletons. Treatment defined: oral pan-JAK inhibitor, 5-10 mg twice daily. Sequenced material: CD4+ T cells sorted from blood, taken at week 24, from a patient treated with tofacitinib. Receptors originate from a human donor with alopecia areata.

This clone was counted a few times. The rearrangement uses TRBV9 and TRBJ2-5; 11 bases align to TRBD2. V gave up 0 bases and J gave up 0 bases; unmatched junction bases: 7. This CDR3 is 18 amino acids long. CDR1 SGDLS and CDR2 YYNGEE come from the germline V gene. The CDR3 loop is CASSVAPSGGPYQETQYF. The CDR3 bases are TGTGCCAGCAGCGTAGCTCCTAGCGGGGGGCCGTACCAAGAGACCCAGTACTTC. Full variable domain (outside the CDR3, taken from reference TRBV9 and TRBJ2-5): DSGVTQTPKHLITATGQRVTLRCSPRSGDLSVYWYQQSLDQGLQFLIQYYNGEERAKGNILERFSAQQFPDLHSELNLSSLELGDSALYFCASSVAPSGGPYQETQYFGPGTRLLVL.

The V call is TRBV4-2, the J call TRBJ1-1; D may be TRBD1 (5 bases). Per the germline V gene, CDR1 is LGHNA and CDR2 is YNFKEQ. This CDR3 is 13 amino acids long. The V gene lost 4 bases and the J gene lost 1 base, with 7 bases spanning the gap. The CDR3 spells CASSPTGNTEAFF. CDR3 bases: TGTGCCAGCAGCCCCACAGGGAACACTGAAGCTTTCTTT.

The rearrangement links TRBV30 to TRBJ1-6, with TRBD1 matching 7 bases. The germline V gene has CDR1 GTSNPN and CDR2 SVGIG (reference sequence). Trimming cost V 3 bases and J 9 bases; bases outside gene matches: 2. This CDR3 has 12 amino acids. Written as DNA, the CDR3 is TGTGCCTGGAGCCCAGGGGGTTCACCCCTCCACTTT. This codes for CAWSPGGSPLHF.

V gene TRBV15 combines with J gene TRBJ2-7, with TRBD2 matching 13 bases. This CDR3 spans 15 amino acids. Germline V CDR1 and CDR2: LNHNV, YYDKDF (reference sequence). The V gene end was trimmed by 2 bases and the J gene end by 5 bases; junction bases not matched to a gene: 3. The CDR3 coding sequence is TGTGCCACCAGCAGATCGACTAGCGGGAGGAACGAGCAGTACTTC. Protein: CATSRSTSGRNEQYF.

This clone has just a few counts. Additional DNA sequences in this sample encode the identical CDR3. This chain uses TRBV29-1 with TRBJ2-7; 7 bases line up with TRBD1. This CDR3 has 11 residues. Losses at the gene ends were 7 bases for V and 3 bases for J; bases not matched to a gene: 3. Looked up from germline, CDR1 is SQVTM and CDR2 is ANQGSEA. In DNA, the CDR3 is TGCAGCGCTGGGACAGACTACGAGCAGTACTTC. Residues: CSAGTDYEQYF.

This clone was counted once. The CDR3: CATSRDQGGYTF. The CDR3, as DNA: TGTGCCACCAGCAGAGATCAAGGAGGCTACACCTTC. J is TRBJ1-2 and V is TRBV15; D ambiguous. This CDR3 comprises 12 residues. CDR1 LNHNV and CDR2 YYDKDF come from the germline V gene (reference sequence). The germline V and J ends were trimmed by 0 bases and 8 bases, with 7 bases remaining between them.

This clone has only a few counts. The chain recombines TRBV25-1 with TRBJ2-1; D not certain. The ends were cut back, 6 bases at V and 9 bases at J, with 9 bases in the middle. The CDR3 has 11 residues. Germline values: CDR1 MGHDK, CDR2 SYGVNS. The CDR3, as DNA: TGTGCCAGCAGGGAGTGGTGTGAGCAGTTCTTC. Its translation: CASREWCEQFF.

This clone was counted a few times. The rearrangement joins TRBV5-5 to TRBJ2-5; the D gene is possibly TRBD2 (6 bases). This CDR3 comprises 16 residues. The V gene lost 1 base and the J gene lost 1 base, with 14 bases spanning the gap. Germline V gene sequence: CDR1 SGHKS, CDR2 YYEKEE (reference sequence). CDR3 sequence reads: CASSLRAGGAQETQYF. DNA of the CDR3: TGTGCCAGCAGCTTGCGGGCCGGAGGGGCCCAAGAGACCCAGTACTTC. The full variable domain, its missing parts supplied by reference TRBV5-5 and TRBJ2-5, is DAGVTQSPTHLIKTRGQQVTLRCSPISGHKSVSWYQQVLGQGPQFIFQYYEKEERGRGNFPDRFSARQFPNYSSELNVNALLLGDSALYLCASSLRAGGAQETQYFGPGTRLLVL.

This clone was counted between two and nine times. The genes are TRBV5-1 and TRBJ2-1, with 8 bases aligning to TRBD2. From germline, CDR1 is SGHRS and CDR2 YFSETQ. This CDR3 has 17 amino acids. Trimming removed 0 bases from V and 0 bases from J; junction bases left unmatched: 5. CDR3 sequence (DNA): TGCGCCAGCAGCTTGGCCCCGGGGGGGAGCTCCTACAATGAGCAGTTCTTC. This translates into CASSLAPGGSSYNEQFF.

V usage is TRBV30 and J usage is TRBJ2-3, with TRBD1 identical over 7 bases. The V segment lost 2 bases and the J segment 10 bases; nucleotides outside the gene matches: 9. CDR3 length: 13 amino acids. Germline-derived CDR1 and CDR2 are GTSNPN and SVGIG (reference sequence). The CDR3 DNA is TGTGCCTGGAGTAACAGGGGTTTTACCCCGCAGTATTTT. It is translated as CAWSNRGFTPQYF.

Written as DNA, the CDR3 is TGTGCCAGCATTGAAGGGAACACCGGGGAGCTGTTTTTT. Protein sequence: CASIEGNTGELFF. The chain carries TRBV6-5 and TRBJ2-2; D gene unclear. The CDR3 runs to 13 residues. V shed 7 bases and J shed 1 base, with 7 bases lying between them. From germline, CDR1 is MNHEY and CDR2 SVGAGI.

This clone has just one count. The rearrangement joins TRBV29-1 to TRBJ1-1; weak D call: TRBD1 (6 bases). Germline V CDR1 and CDR2: SQVTM, ANQGSEA. V lost 5 bases to trimming and J lost 1 base, with 11 bases between them. CDR3 length: 13 amino acids. This CDR3 is CSVKTGKNTEAFF. For the CDR3, the DNA is TGCAGCGTTAAAACAGGGAAGAACACTGAAGCTTTCTTT. Drawing the rest from reference TRBV29-1 and TRBJ1-1, the complete variable domain is SAVISQKPSRDICQRGTSLTIQCQVDSQVTMMFWYRQQPGQSLTLIATANQGSEATYESGFVIDKFPISRPNLTFSTLTVSNMSPEDSSIYLCSVKTGKNTEAFFGQGTRLTVV.

This clone appeared a few times. The chain is built from TRBV25-1 and TRBJ2-5; D is unresolved. The germline V gene has CDR1 MGHDK and CDR2 SYGVNS. The CDR3 sequence is 14 residues long. Trimming shortened V by 2 bases and J by 0 bases, and 7 bases separated the two germline ends. Here the CDR3 reads CASSEQGYQETQYF. CDR3 in DNA: TGTGCCAGCAGTGAACAAGGGTACCAAGAGACCCAGTACTTC.

This clone appeared a few times. The chain is built from TRBV29-1 and TRBJ2-3; perhaps TRBD2 as D (6 bases). The CDR3 loop spans 14 amino acids. Trimming stripped 7 bases from V and 1 base from J, with 15 bases between. Germline values: CDR1 SQVTM, CDR2 ANQGSEA. CDR3 in DNA: TGCAGCGCGACTGTGGGAGGCCGCACAGATACGCAGTATTTT. Amino acid sequence: CSATVGGRTDTQYF.

The J gene is TRBJ2-7, the V gene TRBV28; 9 bases agree with TRBD1. The germline V gene has CDR1 MDHEN and CDR2 SYDVKM. There are 16 residues in the CDR3. The ends lost 6 bases at V and 0 bases at J; junction bases unmatched: 9. The CDR3 loop reads CASRSTGTGPSYEQYF. CDR3 bases: TGTGCCAGCAGGTCTACCGGGACAGGGCCCTCCTACGAGCAGTACTTC.